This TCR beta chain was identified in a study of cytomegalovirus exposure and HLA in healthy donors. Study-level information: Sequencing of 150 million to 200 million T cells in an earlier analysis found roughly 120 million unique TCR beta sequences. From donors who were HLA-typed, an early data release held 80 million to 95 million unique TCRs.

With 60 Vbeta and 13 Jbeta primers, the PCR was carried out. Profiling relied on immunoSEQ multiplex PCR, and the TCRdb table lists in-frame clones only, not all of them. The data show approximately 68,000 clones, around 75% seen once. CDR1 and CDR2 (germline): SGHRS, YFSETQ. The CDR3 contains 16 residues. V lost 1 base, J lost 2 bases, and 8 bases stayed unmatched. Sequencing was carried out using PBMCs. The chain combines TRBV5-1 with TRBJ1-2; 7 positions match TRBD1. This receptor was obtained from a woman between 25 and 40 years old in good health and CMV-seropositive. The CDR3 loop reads CASSLRQGAPNYGYTF. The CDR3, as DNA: TGCGCCAGCAGCTTGAGACAGGGAGCCCCCAACTATGGCTACACCTTC.